The 18 T cell receptor beta chains presented below share a single source sample, sequenced in a study of T cells in tuberculosis. Generated by immunoSEQ multiplex PCR, the TCRdb table keeps only in-frame clones and is missing some. The sample gives more than 35,000 clones, about 95% of which show up once; around 7% is in the top ten. Sequences were obtained from PBMCs. These receptors were collected from a donor under 30 with latent tuberculosis or without tuberculosis infection.

The CDR3 loop is CASSQKDTTNTEAFF. The CDR3 nucleotides are TGCGCCAGCAGCCAAAAGGACACAACGAACACTGAAGCTTTCTTT. The rearrangement joins TRBV4-1 to TRBJ1-1; D perhaps matches TRBD1 (5 bases). The CDR3 extends over 15 amino acids. The V end was cut by 2 bases, the J end by 1 base, with 11 bases between. CDR1 and CDR2 from the germline V gene are MGHRA and YSYEKL.

The chain carries TRBV5-5 and TRBJ2-5; D not resolved. The ends were cut back, 2 bases at V and 3 bases at J, with 17 bases in the middle. The V gene's germline CDR1 is SGHKS and CDR2 YYEKEE (reference sequence). CDR3 length equals 16 residues. CDR3 bases: TGTGCCAGCAGCTTACTCTCTTATAAGAGTGAAGAGACCCAGTACTTC. Amino acid sequence: CASSLLSYKSEETQYF. The full variable domain, completed using reference TRBV5-5 and TRBJ2-5, is DAGVTQSPTHLIKTRGQQVTLRCSPISGHKSVSWYQQVLGQGPQFIFQYYEKEERGRGNFPDRFSARQFPNYSSELNVNALLLGDSALYLCASSLLSYKSEETQYFGPGTRLLVL.

V and J are TRBV6-1 and TRBJ1-5; no clear D gene. Germline CDR1 reads MNHNS; CDR2 reads SASEGT. This CDR3 contains 15 residues. The V and J ends lost 1 base and 0 bases respectively, with 7 bases between them. CDR3 loop: CASSEVRVSNQPQHF. The CDR3 nucleotides are TGTGCCAGCAGTGAAGTGAGGGTTAGCAATCAGCCCCAGCATTTT.

The chain links TRBV5-5 to TRBJ2-1; 8 positions match TRBD1. V shed 2 bases and J 7 bases; nucleotides not matched to a gene: 11. The germline V gene encodes CDR1 SGHKS and CDR2 YYEKEE (reference sequence). This CDR3 comprises 16 residues. In DNA form, the CDR3 reads TGTGCCAGCAGCTTACTGACAGGGGCAACGCGGAATGAGCAGTTCTTC. Amino acids: CASSLLTGATRNEQFF. Full variable domain (missing parts from reference TRBV5-5 and TRBJ2-1): DAGVTQSPTHLIKTRGQQVTLRCSPISGHKSVSWYQQVLGQGPQFIFQYYEKEERGRGNFPDRFSARQFPNYSSELNVNALLLGDSALYLCASSLLTGATRNEQFFGPGTRLTVL.

The chain links TRBV5-1 to TRBJ2-7, with a tentative D call TRBD1 (6 bases). V lost 3 bases to trimming and J lost 6 bases, with 13 bases between them. The germline CDR1 and CDR2 sequences are SGHRS and YFSETQ. CDR3 size: 13 residues. CDR3 bases: TGCGCCAGCAGCTCCAACTTCAGGGGCGAGCAGTACTTC. This sequence encodes CASSSNFRGEQYF.

The gene calls are TRBV15 and TRBJ1-2; 9 nucleotides line up with TRBD1. The V segment lost 2 bases and the J segment 8 bases; nucleotides outside the gene matches: 12. The CDR3 runs to 16 residues. Germline V gene lookup returns CDR1 LNHNV and CDR2 YYDKDF (reference sequence). CDR3 DNA sequence: TGTGCCACCAGCAGAACTACGACAGGGGGAGGGAGAGGCTACACCTTC. The encoded protein is CATSRTTTGGGRGYTF.

The V call is TRBV4-2, the J call TRBJ1-1, with 7 bases identical to TRBD1. Germline V gene lookup returns CDR1 LGHNA and CDR2 YNFKEQ. The CDR3 contains 17 residues. With 1 base clipped from V and 0 bases from J, the junction kept 8 bases outside the gene matches. CDR3 protein: CASSQGGGGQVNTEAFF. The CDR3 DNA reads as TGTGCCAGCAGCCAAGGGGGAGGAGGACAGGTGAACACTGAAGCTTTCTTT.

The V call is TRBV5-1, the J call TRBJ2-3; 8 nucleotides line up with TRBD1. Germline assignment: CDR1 SGHRS and CDR2 YFSETQ. V gave up 2 bases and J gave up 1 base; unmatched junction bases: 6. The CDR3 totals 16 residues. The CDR3 coding sequence is TGCGCCAGCAGCTTTTTCCCGGGACAGGGCACAGATACGCAGTATTTT. Protein product: CASSFFPGQGTDTQYF.

The CDR3 region has the DNA TGTGCCAGCAGCCAACTAAGAAGTGAGCAGTTCTTC. Protein product: CASSQLRSEQFF. The rearrangement uses TRBV5-5 and TRBJ2-1; D ambiguous. The CDR3 loop spans 12 amino acids. CDR1 and CDR2 (germline): SGHKS, YYEKEE (reference sequence). Trimming took off 4 bases at V and 9 bases at J, with 11 bases between the two ends.

The chain combines TRBV5-4 with TRBJ1-1; D uncertain. CDR1 and CDR2 (germline): SGHNT, YYREEE (reference sequence). The V end lost 2 bases, the J end lost 1 base, and 6 bases lay between the germline ends. The length of the CDR3 is 13 residues. As DNA, the CDR3 is TGTGCCAGCAGCTTCGCAGGGAACACTGAAGCTTTCTTT. Its translation: CASSFAGNTEAFF.

The chain carries TRBV11-3 and TRBJ1-2; 7 nucleotides match TRBD1. Trimming cost V 3 bases and J 3 bases; bases outside gene matches: 7. The CDR3 has 15 amino acids. The germline V gene encodes CDR1 SGHNT and CDR2 YENEEA. The CDR3 is CASSFHLDRDYGYTF. DNA for the CDR3: TGTGCCAGCAGCTTCCACCTCGACAGGGACTATGGCTACACCTTC.

The rearrangement joins TRBV7-2 to TRBJ1-3; possibly TRBD1 for D (5 bases). Trimming pared 3 bases from V and 2 bases from J, leaving 11 bases between. The germline V gene encodes CDR1 SGHTA and CDR2 FQGNSA. The CDR3 is made up of 15 amino acids. The CDR3 DNA reads TGTGCCAGCAGCTTGGGGCCCTCGCCTGGAAACACCATATATTTT. This encodes CASSLGPSPGNTIYF.

This clone was recorded once. The gene calls are TRBV5-1 and TRBJ1-3, with TRBD1 matching 7 bases. This CDR3 spans 16 amino acids. The germline CDR1 and CDR2 sequences are SGHRS and YFSETQ. The J segment lost 0 bases and the V segment lost 4 bases, leaving 7 bases of the junction unmatched. For the CDR3, the DNA is TGCGCCAGCAGCCCTGGACAGGCGGGCTCTGGAAACACCATATATTTT. Encoded protein: CASSPGQAGSGNTIYF.

The gene calls are TRBV6-5 and TRBJ2-7; 7 bases map to TRBD2. Trimming cost V 2 bases and J 3 bases; bases outside gene matches: 10. Germline loops: CDR1 MNHEY, CDR2 SVGAGI. This CDR3 has 16 amino acids. CDR3 protein: CASSYGGGRVGYEQYF. CDR3 nucleotides: TGTGCCAGCAGTTACGGGGGGGGGAGAGTCGGCTACGAGCAGTACTTC.

This clone was observed a handful of times. The chain links TRBV6-6 to TRBJ2-7; 8 nucleotides agree with TRBD1. Germline CDR1 MNHNY, CDR2 SVGAGI (reference sequence). The trim removed 4 bases at V and 2 bases at J, leaving 7 bases unmatched. The CDR3 runs to 15 residues. The CDR3 loop is CASSSNRGATYEQYF. CDR3 DNA sequence: TGTGCCAGCAGTTCAAACAGGGGGGCTACCTACGAGCAGTACTTC.

J is TRBJ1-2 and V is TRBV19, with 9 bases matching TRBD1. The germline V gene has CDR1 LNHDA and CDR2 SQIVND (reference sequence). This CDR3 comprises 16 residues. The V segment lost 0 bases and the J segment 3 bases; nucleotides outside the gene matches: 5. DNA for the CDR3: TGTGCCAGTAGTATAGATCTGGGGGACAGGGACTATGGCTACACCTTC. Translation gives CASSIDLGDRDYGYTF.

This clone is a singleton in its sample. The chain has TRBV2 and TRBJ2-4; D is possibly TRBD2 (6 bases). The germline V gene has CDR1 SNHLY and CDR2 FYNNEI. CDR3 length: 12 amino acids. Trimming left V 4 bases short and J 6 bases short, with 7 bases between. The CDR3 coding sequence is TGTGCCAGCAGTGTCGGGGGAAACATTCAGTACTTC. Encoded protein: CASSVGGNIQYF. The whole variable domain, remainder taken from reference TRBV2 and TRBJ2-4, is EPEVTQTPSHQVTQMGQEVILRCVPISNHLYFYWYRQILGQKVEFLVSFYNNEISEKSEIFDDQFSVERPDGSNFTLKIRSTKLEDSAMYFCASSVGGNIQYFGAGTRLSVL.

The CDR3 nucleotides read TGCGCCAGCAGCCCGAGGGGTATTGAGGAGGGTTACGAGCAGTACTTC. Its protein is CASSPRGIEEGYEQYF. This chain links TRBV5-1 with TRBJ2-7; tentatively, D is TRBD2 (6 bases). Germline V gene lookup returns CDR1 SGHRS and CDR2 YFSETQ. V was cut by 4 bases and J by 4 bases, with 21 bases left in between. The CDR3 spans 16 residues.